One and the same sample provided the 5 T cell receptor beta chains below, sequenced in a study of blood T cells in healthy people across ages. With a J-beta primer mix and a sample-barcoded 5' primer, a second PCR ran roughly 6 to 11 cycles. TCRdb recomputed calls from the 5' RACE reads with MiXCR, one row per CDR3 protein. The repertoire holds 1,300,000 or so distinct CDR3 sequences, with 45% to 70% as singletons. The sample was blood. All receptors come from a man younger than 35 in good health.

Details on this clonotype: At one end the junction does not follow the germline gene, possibly because of a read error. V gene TRBV6-2 or TRBV6-3 combines with J gene TRBJ1-5, with a weak D call TRBD1 (5 bases). CDR3 length equals 14 residues. CDR1 and CDR2 from the germline V gene are MNHEY and SVGEGT. CDR3 amino acids: CACRRDVSNQPQHF. For the CDR3, the DNA is TGTGCCTGCAGGCGGGACGTTAGCAATCAGCCCCAGCATTTT.

In nucleotides, the CDR3 is TGTGCCAGCAGGGAGTCAGGCCTCGTGGTTTTCACCTTC. This encodes CASRESGLVVFTF. The rearrangement links TRBV6-1 to TRBJ1-2; D unresolved. Germline V gene lookup returns CDR1 MNHNS and CDR2 SASEGT. V lost 6 bases and J lost 13, with 21 bases in between. The CDR3 is 13 amino acids.

Only a few counts were recorded for this clonotype. The chain has TRBV12-3 or TRBV12-4 and TRBJ2-7; 10 bases agree with TRBD2. The CDR3 contains 16 residues. J was trimmed by 2 bases and V by 5 bases; bases with no gene match: 9. The chain's CDR3 is CASSPIAGGLTYEQYF. The CDR3 DNA reads as TGTGCCAGCAGTCCTATAGCGGGAGGCCTTACCTACGAGCAGTACTTC.

This clonotype was recorded a few times. The genes are TRBV4-1 and TRBJ2-7; TRBD2 agrees at 8 bases. Germline-derived CDR1 and CDR2 are MGHRA and YSYEKL. This CDR3 contains 16 residues. J gave up 4 bases and V 2 bases, and 10 bases lay outside the gene matches. The CDR3 here is CASSQQSGGGFYEQYF. CDR3 nucleotide sequence: TGCGCCAGCAGCCAACAAAGCGGGGGAGGATTTTACGAGCAGTACTTC.

V and J are TRBV20-1 and TRBJ2-3, with D unclear. Germline CDR1 reads DFQATT; CDR2 reads SNEGSKA (reference sequence). CDR3 length equals 14 residues. The V end lost 3 bases, the J end lost 2 bases, and 12 bases lay between the germline ends. The CDR3 here is CSASRPPATDTQYF. The CDR3 DNA reads TGCAGTGCTAGTAGGCCGCCGGCCACAGATACGCAGTATTTT.